The present T cell receptor (beta chain) was sequenced within a study of beta chain features in type 1 diabetes. V lost 6 bases and J 2 bases, leaving 17 bases between the germline ends. Looked up from germline, CDR1 is SNHLY and CDR2 is FYNNEI. The CDR3 loop spans 16 amino acids. Expressed TCRB transcripts were sequenced after all isolated RNA was converted to cDNA. Clones were sequenced by immunoSEQ multiplex PCR, and TCRdb holds only the in-frame ones, with some missing. The sample lists 120,000 to 150,000 clones; less than 15% were seen once. Overall study results and limits: Among all four CD4+ subsets, Type 1 diabetes patients had TCRB CDR3s that were moderately but significantly shorter.

All sorted populations exceeded 95% purity. This clone has at least ten counts. The antigen is not known. The V gene is TRBV2, the J gene TRBJ1-5; tentatively, D is TRBD1 (6 bases). Sequenced sample: central memory CD4+ T cells from blood. This clonotype was obtained from a man aged 18-30 years with type 1 diabetes. The chain's CDR3 is CASSWGAAGGNQPQHF. The CDR3 DNA reads TGTGCCAGCAGCTGGGGGGCCGCGGGCGGCAATCAGCCCCAGCATTTT. Complete variable domain (other parts from reference TRBV2 and TRBJ1-5): EPEVTQTPSHQVTQMGQEVILRCVPISNHLYFYWYRQILGQKVEFLVSFYNNEISEKSEIFDDQFSVERPDGSNFTLKIRSTKLEDSAMYFCASSWGAAGGNQPQHFGDGTRLSIL.